Reported below is one T cell receptor (beta chain). Original processing methods: How many nucleated cells were present was estimated from reference gene primer amplification. TCRdb keeps only in-frame clones here, not all; method: immunoSEQ multiplex PCR. V and J calls and clone size follow that table, whereas D and trimming were derived from the DNA. Among approximately 180,000 clones listed, around 85% were seen once. The sample is drawn from a study of blood T cell repertoires in COVID-19. As for the study in general: The United States, Italy and Spain supplied acute and convalescent COVID-19 samples.

CDR1 is LNHDA, CDR2 SQIVND, per germline (reference sequence). The CDR3 loop spans 13 amino acids. Trimming cost V 11 bases and J 4 bases, with 15 bases left between them. The sequence came from a man aged 35 to 55 who had recovered from COVID-19. Material for sequencing was PBMCs or T cells enriched from blood (not recorded which). The V call is TRBV19, the J call TRBJ1-5; TRBD1 is a possible D gene (5 bases). The CDR3 loop is CAGGEGRNQPQHF. The CDR3 coding sequence is TGTGCCGGGGGGGAAGGGCGGAATCAGCCCCAGCATTTT.